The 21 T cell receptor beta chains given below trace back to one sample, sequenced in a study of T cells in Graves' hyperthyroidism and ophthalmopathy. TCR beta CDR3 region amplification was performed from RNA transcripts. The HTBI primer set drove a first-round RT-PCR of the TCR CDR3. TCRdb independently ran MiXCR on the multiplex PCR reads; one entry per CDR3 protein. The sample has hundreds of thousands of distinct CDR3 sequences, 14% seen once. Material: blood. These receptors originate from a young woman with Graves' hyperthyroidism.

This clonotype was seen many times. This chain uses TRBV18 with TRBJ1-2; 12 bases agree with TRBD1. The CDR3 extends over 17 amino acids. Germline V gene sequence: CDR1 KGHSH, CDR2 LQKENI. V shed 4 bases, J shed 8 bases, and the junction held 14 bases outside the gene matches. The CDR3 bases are TGTGCCAGCTCACGGGACCGGGACAGGGGGCGAGGAGGAGGCTACACCTTC. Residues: CASSRDRDRGRGGGYTF.

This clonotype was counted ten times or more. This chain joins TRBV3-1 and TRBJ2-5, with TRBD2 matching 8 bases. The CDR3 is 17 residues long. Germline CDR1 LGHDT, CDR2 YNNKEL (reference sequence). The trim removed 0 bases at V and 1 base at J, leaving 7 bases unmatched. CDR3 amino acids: CASSQEKTLAVQETQYF. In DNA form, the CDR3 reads TGTGCCAGCAGCCAAGAAAAGACACTAGCGGTCCAAGAGACCCAGTACTTC.

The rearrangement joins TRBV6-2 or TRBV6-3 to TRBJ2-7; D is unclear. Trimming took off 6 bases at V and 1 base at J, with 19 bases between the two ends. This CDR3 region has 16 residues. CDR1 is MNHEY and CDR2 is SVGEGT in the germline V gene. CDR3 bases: TGTGCCAGCAGCCCCCCCATGGGCGCAATATCCTACGAGCAGTACTTC. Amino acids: CASSPPMGAISYEQYF.

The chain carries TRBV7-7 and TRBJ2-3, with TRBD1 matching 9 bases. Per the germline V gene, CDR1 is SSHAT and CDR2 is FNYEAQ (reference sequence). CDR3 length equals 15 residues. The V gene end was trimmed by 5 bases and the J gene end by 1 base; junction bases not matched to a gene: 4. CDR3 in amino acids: CASSARDRGTDTQYF. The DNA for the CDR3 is TGTGCCAGCAGCGCCCGGGACAGGGGCACAGATACGCAGTATTTT. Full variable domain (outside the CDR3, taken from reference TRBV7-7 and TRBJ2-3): GAGVSQSPRYKVTKRGQDVTLRCDPISSHATLYWYQQALGQGPEFLTYFNYEAQPDKSGLPSDRFSAERPEGSISTLTIQRTEQRDSAMYRCASSARDRGTDTQYFGPGTRLTVL.

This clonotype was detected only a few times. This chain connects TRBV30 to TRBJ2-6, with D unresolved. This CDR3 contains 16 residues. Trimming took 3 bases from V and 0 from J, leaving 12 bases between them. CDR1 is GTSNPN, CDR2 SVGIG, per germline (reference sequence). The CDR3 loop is CAWSAHSSSGANVLTF. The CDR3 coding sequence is TGTGCCTGGAGCGCGCACAGCAGCTCTGGGGCCAACGTCCTGACTTTC. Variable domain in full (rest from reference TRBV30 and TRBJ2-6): SQTIHQWPATLVQPVGSPLSLECTVEGTSNPNLYWYRQAAGRGLQLLFYSVGIGQISSEVPQNLSASRPQDRQFILSSKKLLLSDSGFYLCAWSAHSSSGANVLTFGAGSRLTVL.

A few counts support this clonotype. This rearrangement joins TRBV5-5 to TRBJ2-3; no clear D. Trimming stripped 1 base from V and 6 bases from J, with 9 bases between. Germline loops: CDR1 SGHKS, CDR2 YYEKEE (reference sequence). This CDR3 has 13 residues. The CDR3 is CASSLFLADTQYF. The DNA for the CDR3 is TGTGCCAGCAGCTTGTTTTTAGCCGATACGCAGTATTTT.

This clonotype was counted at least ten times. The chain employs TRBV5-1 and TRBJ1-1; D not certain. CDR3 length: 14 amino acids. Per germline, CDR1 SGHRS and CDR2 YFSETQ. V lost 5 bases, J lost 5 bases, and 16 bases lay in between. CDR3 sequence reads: CASSGPVEATEAFF. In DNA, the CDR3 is TGCGCCAGCAGTGGCCCGGTGGAGGCGACTGAAGCTTTCTTT.

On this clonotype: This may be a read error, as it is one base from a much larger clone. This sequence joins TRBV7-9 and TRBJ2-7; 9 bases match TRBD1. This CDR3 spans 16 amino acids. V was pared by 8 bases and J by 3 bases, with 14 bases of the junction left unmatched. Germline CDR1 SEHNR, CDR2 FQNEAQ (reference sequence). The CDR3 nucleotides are TGTGCCAGCGGCTCGCCCCCCGGGACAGGGAACTACGAGCAGTACTTC. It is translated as CASGSPPGTGNYEQYF.

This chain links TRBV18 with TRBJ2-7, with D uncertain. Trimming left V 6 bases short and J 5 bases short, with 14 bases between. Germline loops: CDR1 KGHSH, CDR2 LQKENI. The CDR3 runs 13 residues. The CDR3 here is CASSLGLGNEQYF. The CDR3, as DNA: TGTGCCAGCTCGCTGGGCTTAGGGAACGAGCAGTACTTC.

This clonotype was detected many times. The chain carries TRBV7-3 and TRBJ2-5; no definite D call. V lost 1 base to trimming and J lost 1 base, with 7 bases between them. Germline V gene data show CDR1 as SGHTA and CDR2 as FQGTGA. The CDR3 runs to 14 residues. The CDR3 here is CASSLMGSQETQYF. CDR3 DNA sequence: TGTGCCAGCAGCTTAATGGGAAGCCAAGAGACCCAGTACTTC.

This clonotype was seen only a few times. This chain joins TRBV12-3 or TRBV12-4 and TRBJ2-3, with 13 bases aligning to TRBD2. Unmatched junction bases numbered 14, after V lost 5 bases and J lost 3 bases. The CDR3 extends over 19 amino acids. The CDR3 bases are TGTGCCAGCAGTCGGACTAGCGGGAGCCTTGGGTTGAAGACAGATACGCAGTATTTT. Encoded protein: CASSRTSGSLGLKTDTQYF.

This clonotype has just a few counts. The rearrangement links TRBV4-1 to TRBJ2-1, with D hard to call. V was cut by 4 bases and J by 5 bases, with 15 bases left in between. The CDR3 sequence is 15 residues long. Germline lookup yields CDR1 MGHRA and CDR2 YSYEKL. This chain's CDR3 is CASSLQIRADNEQFF. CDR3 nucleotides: TGCGCCAGCAGCCTCCAGATCCGGGCGGACAATGAGCAGTTCTTC.

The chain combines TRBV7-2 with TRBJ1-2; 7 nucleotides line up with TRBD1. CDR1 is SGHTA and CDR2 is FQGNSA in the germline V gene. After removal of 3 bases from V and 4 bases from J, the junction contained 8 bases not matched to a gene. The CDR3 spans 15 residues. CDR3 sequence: CASSLGQSTLYGYTF. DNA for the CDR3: TGTGCCAGCAGCTTGGGACAGAGTACCCTCTATGGCTACACCTTC. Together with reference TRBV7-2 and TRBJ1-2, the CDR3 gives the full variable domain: GAGVSQSPSNKVTEKGKDVELRCDPISGHTALYWYRQSLGQGLEFLIYFQGNSAPDKSGLPSDRFSAERTGGSVSTLTIQRTQQEDSAVYLCASSLGQSTLYGYTFGSGTRLTVV.

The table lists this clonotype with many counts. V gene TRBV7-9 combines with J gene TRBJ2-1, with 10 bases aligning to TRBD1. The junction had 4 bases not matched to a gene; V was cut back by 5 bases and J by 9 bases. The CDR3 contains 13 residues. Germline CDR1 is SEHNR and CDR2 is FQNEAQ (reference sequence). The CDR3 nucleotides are TGTGCCAGCAGCGGGACAGGGGTTTGTGAGCAGTTCTTC. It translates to CASSGTGVCEQFF.

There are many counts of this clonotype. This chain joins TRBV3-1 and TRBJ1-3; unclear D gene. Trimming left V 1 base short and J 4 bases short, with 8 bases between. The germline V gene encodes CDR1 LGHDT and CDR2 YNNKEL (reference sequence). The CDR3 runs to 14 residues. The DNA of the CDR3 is TGTGCCAGCAGCCAAGTTACCGGGGGAAACACCATATATTTT. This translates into CASSQVTGGNTIYF.

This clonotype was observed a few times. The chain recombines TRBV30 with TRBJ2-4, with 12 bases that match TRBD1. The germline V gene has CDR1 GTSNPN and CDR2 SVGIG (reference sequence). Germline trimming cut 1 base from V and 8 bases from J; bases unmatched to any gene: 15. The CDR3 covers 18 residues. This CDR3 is CAWSALSGTGGQLDIQYF. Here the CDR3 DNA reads TGTGCCTGGAGTGCCCTCTCCGGGACAGGGGGCCAACTGGACATTCAGTACTTC. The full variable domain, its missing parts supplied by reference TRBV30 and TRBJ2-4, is SQTIHQWPATLVQPVGSPLSLECTVEGTSNPNLYWYRQAAGRGLQLLFYSVGIGQISSEVPQNLSASRPQDRQFILSSKKLLLSDSGFYLCAWSALSGTGGQLDIQYFGAGTRLSVL.

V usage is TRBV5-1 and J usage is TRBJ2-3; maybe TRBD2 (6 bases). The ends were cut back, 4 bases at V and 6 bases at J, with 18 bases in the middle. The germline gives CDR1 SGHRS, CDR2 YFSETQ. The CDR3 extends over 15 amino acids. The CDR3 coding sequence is TGCGCCAGCAGCCTTCGGGGGTCTACCGGCGATACGCAGTATTTT. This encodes CASSLRGSTGDTQYF.

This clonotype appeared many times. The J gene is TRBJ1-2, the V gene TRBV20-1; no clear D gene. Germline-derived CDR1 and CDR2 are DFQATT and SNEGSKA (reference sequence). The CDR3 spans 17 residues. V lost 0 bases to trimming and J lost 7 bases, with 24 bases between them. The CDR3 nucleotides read TGCAGTGCTAGAGATCGCTGGGAGGGCAACGTCCGATCTGGCTACACCTTC. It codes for CSARDRWEGNVRSGYTF.

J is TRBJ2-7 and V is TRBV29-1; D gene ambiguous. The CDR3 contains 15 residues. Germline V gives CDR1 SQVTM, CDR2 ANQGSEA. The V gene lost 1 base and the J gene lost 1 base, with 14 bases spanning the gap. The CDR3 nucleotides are TGCAGCGTTGAAGGCGGTAGCACCGATTCCTACGAGCAGTACTTC. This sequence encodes CSVEGGSTDSYEQYF.

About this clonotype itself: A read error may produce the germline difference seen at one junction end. CDR3 nucleotide sequence: TGCGCCAGCAGCTCCCTAGCGGGAGAGTTGGCCTACGAGCAGTACTTC. Translated, it gives CASSSLAGELAYEQYF. The V call is TRBV7-2, the J call TRBJ2-7; 10 nucleotides agree with TRBD2. CDR3 size: 16 residues. Per the germline V gene, CDR1 is SGHTA and CDR2 is FQGNSA. The complete variable domain, with remaining parts taken from reference TRBV7-2 and TRBJ2-7, reads GAGVSQSPSNKVTEKGKDVELRCDPISGHTALYWYRQSLGQGLEFLIYFQGNSAPDKSGLPSDRFSAERTGGSVSTLTIQRTQQEDSAVYLCASSSLAGELAYEQYFGPGTRLTVT.

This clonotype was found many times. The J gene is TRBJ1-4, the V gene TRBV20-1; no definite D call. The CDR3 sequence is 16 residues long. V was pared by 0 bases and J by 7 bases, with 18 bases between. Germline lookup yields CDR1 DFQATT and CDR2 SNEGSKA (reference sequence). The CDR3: CSARDIDRLGVEKLFF. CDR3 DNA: TGCAGTGCTAGAGACATCGACCGACTGGGCGTTGAAAAACTGTTTTTT.